The sequence of this T cell receptor beta chain was determined in a study of blood T cell repertoires in COVID-19. Study-level background: T cells, B-cell-depleted T cells, or PBMCs provided the cDNA or gDNA that served as material.

Germline assignment: CDR1 SGHTA and CDR2 FQGNSA. The V and J ends lost 7 bases and 8 bases respectively, with 17 bases between them. CDR3 size: 14 residues. Original handling: How many nucleated cells were present was estimated from reference gene primer amplification. Here immunoSEQ multiplex PCR was the method, and the copy in TCRdb shows in-frame clones only, minus some. Clonal size and the V and J genes are those of that table, whereas D and trimming came from the DNA. The sample yields fewer than 100,000 clones, roughly nine tenths seen once. V is TRBV7-2 and J is TRBJ1-4; D is ambiguous. Specimen: peripheral blood. The receptor's source is a man aged 50 to 59 with acute or convalescent COVID-19. The CDR3 is CASKPHWIGEKLFF. The CDR3 bases are TGTGCCAGCAAACCTCACTGGATCGGGGAAAAACTGTTTTTT.